This entry lists 7 T cell receptor beta chains sequenced from one sample in a study of blood T cell repertoires in COVID-19. Data came from immunoSEQ multiplex PCR; TCRdb stores just in-frame clones and leaves some out. The top ten hold roughly 18% of the sample, which has more than 90,000 clones, around 80% seen once. Sequencing was performed on peripheral blood. Receptor source: a man older than 75 with acute or convalescent COVID-19.

The rearrangement uses TRBV10-2 and TRBJ2-6; 8 bases agree with TRBD2. Germline V gene sequence: CDR1 WSHSY, CDR2 SAAADI. The CDR3 consists of 19 residues. V lost 5 bases to trimming and J lost 0 bases; unmatched junction nucleotides: 12. CDR3 loop: CASSLTTGLGNSGANVLTF. CDR3 nucleotide sequence: TGCGCCAGCAGTTTGACTACGGGACTAGGGAACTCTGGGGCCAACGTCCTGACTTTC.

The chain employs TRBV18 and TRBJ1-4, with 7 bases aligning to TRBD1. Looked up from germline, CDR1 is KGHSH and CDR2 is LQKENI. This CDR3 comprises 18 residues. The junction had 7 bases not matched to a gene; V was cut back by 0 bases and J by 0 bases. In nucleotides, the CDR3 is TGTGCCAGCTCACCACCCCCGACAGGGATTGCAACTAATGAAAAACTGTTTTTT. This encodes CASSPPPTGIATNEKLFF.

This chain links TRBV7-2 with TRBJ2-4; D not certain. Trimming removed 2 bases from V and 0 bases from J, with 5 bases in between. The CDR3 has 14 amino acids. CDR1 is SGHTA and CDR2 is FQGNSA in the germline V gene. The CDR3 is CASSLSVAKNIQYF. CDR3 DNA: TGTGCCAGCAGCTTAAGCGTAGCCAAAAACATTCAGTACTTC. Complete variable domain (other parts from reference TRBV7-2 and TRBJ2-4): GAGVSQSPSNKVTEKGKDVELRCDPISGHTALYWYRQSLGQGLEFLIYFQGNSAPDKSGLPSDRFSAERTGGSVSTLTIQRTQQEDSAVYLCASSLSVAKNIQYFGAGTRLSVL.

V gene TRBV7-9 combines with J gene TRBJ2-7; TRBD1 matches 10 bases. Germline values: CDR1 SEHNR, CDR2 FQNEAQ (reference sequence). This CDR3 comprises 14 residues. Losses at the gene ends were 5 bases for V and 5 bases for J; bases not matched to a gene: 6. The CDR3 spells CASSTRGTGDEQYF. The CDR3 region has the DNA TGTGCCAGCAGCACACGGGGGACAGGGGACGAGCAGTACTTC. Based on the CDR3 plus reference TRBV7-9 and TRBJ2-7, the full variable domain is DTGVSQNPRHKITKRGQNVTFRCDPISEHNRLYWYRQTLGQGPEFLTYFQNEAQLEKSRLLSDRFSAERPKGSFSTLEIQRTEQGDSAMYLCASSTRGTGDEQYFGPGTRLTVT.

This chain joins TRBV24-1 and TRBJ2-5, with D perhaps TRBD1 (5 bases). CDR1 KGHDR and CDR2 SFDVKD come from the germline V gene. The CDR3 runs to 15 residues. Deletions cut 4 bases from V and 3 bases from J, with 14 bases between. The CDR3 here is CATSDPRDRKETQYF. CDR3 in DNA: TGTGCCACCAGTGACCCCCGCGACAGAAAAGAGACCCAGTACTTC.

This chain links TRBV18 with TRBJ2-1, with TRBD2 matching over 8 bases. The CDR3 spans 16 residues. V trimming: 0 bases; J trimming: 9 bases; junction bases outside the gene matches: 10. The germline gives CDR1 KGHSH, CDR2 LQKENI. For the CDR3, the DNA is TGTGCCAGCTCACCACCGACCAGCGGGAGTAGAAGTGAGCAGTTCTTC. This translates into CASSPPTSGSRSEQFF.

V is TRBV15 and J is TRBJ2-5, with D maybe TRBD1 (5 bases). There are 15 residues in the CDR3. From germline, CDR1 is LNHNV and CDR2 YYDKDF (reference sequence). Trimming removed 0 bases from V and 2 bases from J, with 10 bases in between. The CDR3 coding sequence is TGTGCCACCAGCAGAGATGGGGCTCGACAAGAGACCCAGTACTTC. Translating it yields CATSRDGARQETQYF.